The 12 T cell receptor beta chains below come from one sample, sequenced in a study of chemoradiotherapy in HPV16-positive cancers. Assay: immunoSEQ multiplex PCR; the TCRdb copy retains only in-frame clones and omits some. The sample carries about 14,000 clones, just under 70% recorded once. Sample collection occurred from a patient who underwent chemoradiotherapy. The receptors stem from a human donor with HPV-associated anogenital cancer.

CDR3 nucleotide sequence: TGTGCCAGCAGCGTAGACGGGGGACAGGGGTTCGAGCAGTACTTC. Protein product: CASSVDGGQGFEQYF. This chain links TRBV9 with TRBJ2-7, with 10 bases that match TRBD1. The germline V gene has CDR1 SGDLS and CDR2 YYNGEE. V lost 0 bases and J lost 6; bases outside the gene matches: 6. The CDR3 loop spans 15 amino acids.

This clone showed up just a few times. The J gene is TRBJ1-1, the V gene TRBV2; D not resolved. V shed 11 bases and J shed 0 bases, with 13 bases lying between them. CDR1 and CDR2 from the germline V gene are SNHLY and FYNNEI. There are 13 residues in the CDR3. The CDR3 sequence is CAVNGNMNTEAFF. In nucleotides, the CDR3 is TGTGCCGTCAATGGTAATATGAACACTGAAGCTTTCTTT.

V gene TRBV11-2 combines with J gene TRBJ2-7; the match to TRBD1 covers 7 bases. V gave up 5 bases and J gave up 12 bases; unmatched junction bases: 13. This CDR3 has 13 amino acids. CDR1 is SGHAT, CDR2 FQNNGV, per germline. The CDR3 bases are TGTGCCAGCAGCCCCAACGGGTTTGGGACAGCGTACTTC. As protein: CASSPNGFGTAYF.

This chain joins TRBV6-1 and TRBJ2-1; 10 bases align to TRBD2. In germline, CDR1 is MNHNS, CDR2 SASEGT. The junction had 5 bases not matched to a gene; V was cut back by 4 bases and J by 5 bases. The CDR3 has 15 residues. The CDR3 sequence: CASSATSGVHNEQFF. The CDR3 DNA follows: TGTGCCAGCAGTGCAACTAGCGGGGTCCACAATGAGCAGTTCTTC.

The chain joins TRBV7-9 to TRBJ2-7, with D unclear. V was cut by 5 bases and J by 6 bases, with 17 bases left in between. Germline V gene data show CDR1 as SEHNR and CDR2 as FQNEAQ (reference sequence). The CDR3 extends over 14 amino acids. This CDR3 is CASSNSGPQSEQYF. As DNA, the CDR3 is TGTGCCAGCAGCAATTCCGGGCCCCAGAGCGAGCAGTACTTC.

The V and J genes are TRBV2 and TRBJ1-6; D remains ambiguous. Trimming pared 4 bases from V and 9 bases from J, leaving 4 bases between. The germline CDR1 and CDR2 sequences are SNHLY and FYNNEI. The CDR3 has 11 residues. The CDR3: CASSGASPLHF. CDR3 bases: TGTGCCAGCAGTGGGGCTTCACCCCTCCACTTT.

V is TRBV13 and J is TRBJ2-5; 9 bases map to TRBD2. Germline values: CDR1 PRHDT, CDR2 FYEKMQ (reference sequence). The CDR3 spans 14 residues. Trimming took 6 bases from V and 6 from J; bases not matched to a gene: 8. CDR3 protein: CASRSLAGPKTQYF. The CDR3 nucleotides read TGTGCCAGCAGAAGCCTAGCGGGGCCAAAGACCCAGTACTTC. Using reference TRBV13 and TRBJ2-5 for the parts outside the CDR3, the full variable domain is AAGVIQSPRHLIKEKRETATLKCYPIPRHDTVYWYQQGPGQDPQFLISFYEKMQSDKGSIPDRFSAQQFSDYHSELNMSSLELGDSALYFCASRSLAGPKTQYFGPGTRLLVL.

The gene calls are TRBV7-2 and TRBJ2-3, with 8 bases identical to TRBD2. Germline V gives CDR1 SGHTA, CDR2 FQGNSA. Trimming cost V 1 base and J 2 bases; bases outside gene matches: 5. This CDR3 comprises 16 residues. The CDR3 here is CASSLVAGGDTDTQYF. The CDR3 nucleotides read TGTGCCAGCAGCTTAGTGGCCGGGGGGGACACAGATACGCAGTATTTT.

This clone was recorded only once. The V gene is TRBV7-2, the J gene TRBJ1-1; D not resolved. This CDR3 spans 13 amino acids. The germline V gene has CDR1 SGHTA and CDR2 FQGNSA. Trimming took off 3 bases at V and 4 bases at J, with 9 bases between the two ends. The CDR3 is CASSLRRATEAFF. For the CDR3, the DNA is TGTGCCAGCAGCTTGAGGAGGGCCACTGAAGCTTTCTTT.

This clone came up a few times. The gene calls are TRBV5-1 and TRBJ2-5; 12 bases align to TRBD2. Trimming removed 4 bases from V and 1 base from J; junction bases left unmatched: 2. Germline CDR1 reads SGHRS; CDR2 reads YFSETQ. The CDR3 is made up of 15 amino acids. The CDR3 loop is CASSLGLAGQETQYF. DNA of the CDR3: TGCGCCAGCAGCCTGGGACTAGCGGGCCAAGAGACCCAGTACTTC.

The V and J genes are TRBV5-6 and TRBJ2-2, with TRBD1 matching over 10 bases. J was trimmed by 5 bases and V by 3 bases; bases with no gene match: 4. Germline assignment: CDR1 SGHDT and CDR2 YYEEEE. The CDR3 is 15 residues long. The CDR3 region is CASSWGQGRTGELFF. In nucleotides, the CDR3 is TGTGCCAGCAGCTGGGGACAGGGGAGAACCGGGGAGCTGTTTTTT. Full variable domain (outside the CDR3, taken from reference TRBV5-6 and TRBJ2-2): DAGVTQSPTHLIKTRGQQVTLRCSPKSGHDTVSWYQQALGQGPQFIFQYYEEEERQRGNFPDRFSGHQFPNYSSELNVNALLLGDSALYLCASSWGQGRTGELFFGEGSRLTVL.

The rearrangement uses TRBV19 and TRBJ2-7; weak D call: TRBD2 (6 bases). Per the germline V gene, CDR1 is LNHDA and CDR2 is SQIVND (reference sequence). The length of the CDR3 is 15 residues. V lost 9 bases and J 2 bases, leaving 20 bases between the germline ends. The CDR3 sequence: CARRSGGKGPYEQYF. CDR3 in DNA: TGTGCCAGGAGATCCGGAGGGAAAGGCCCCTACGAGCAGTACTTC.